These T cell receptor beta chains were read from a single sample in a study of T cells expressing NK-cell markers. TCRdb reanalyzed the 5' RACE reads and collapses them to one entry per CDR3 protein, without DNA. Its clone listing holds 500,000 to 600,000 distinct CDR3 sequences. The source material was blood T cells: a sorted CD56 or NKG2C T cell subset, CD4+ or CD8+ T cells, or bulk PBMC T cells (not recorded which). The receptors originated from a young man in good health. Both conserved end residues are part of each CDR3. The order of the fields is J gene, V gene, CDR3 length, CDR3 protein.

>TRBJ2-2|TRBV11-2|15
CASRLDRVGSGELFF
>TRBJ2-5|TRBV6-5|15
CASSSAGGETGTQYF
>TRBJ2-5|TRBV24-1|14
CATSDTDREETQYF
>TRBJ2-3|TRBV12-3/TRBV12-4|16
CASSPLGEEFTDTQYF
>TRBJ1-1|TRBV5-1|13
CASSLTGGAMAFF
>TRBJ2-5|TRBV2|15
CASGREQGRGETQYF
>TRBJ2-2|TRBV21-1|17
CASSNWGAPTNTGELFF
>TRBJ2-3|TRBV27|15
CASSFFRDRNRTQYF
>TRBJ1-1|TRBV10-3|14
CAISIKQGNTEAFF
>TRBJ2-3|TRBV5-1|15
CASSLVIAGGNTQYF
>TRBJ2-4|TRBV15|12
CATSRGSDIQYF
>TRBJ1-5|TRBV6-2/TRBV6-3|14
CASSYRQKDQPQHF
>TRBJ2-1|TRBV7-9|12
CASSLGEPEQFF
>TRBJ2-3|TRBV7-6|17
CASSLESSGGPTDTQYF
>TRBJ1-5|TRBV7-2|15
CASSLAGVGGQPQHF
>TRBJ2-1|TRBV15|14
CATKPGRGYNEQFF
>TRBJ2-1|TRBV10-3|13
CAISERVGDEQFF
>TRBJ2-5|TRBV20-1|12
CSARPGQETQYF
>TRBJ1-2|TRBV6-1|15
CASSLDRTANYGYTF
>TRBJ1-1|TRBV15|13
CATSREGPREAFF
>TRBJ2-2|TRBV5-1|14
CASRAGTNTGELFF
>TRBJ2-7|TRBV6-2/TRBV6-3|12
CASYGQTYEQYF
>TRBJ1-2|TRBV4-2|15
CASSQPSEYWYGYTF
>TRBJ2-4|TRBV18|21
CASSPTTPGLAGKLAKNIQYF
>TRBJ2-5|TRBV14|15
CASSQEGLALETQYF
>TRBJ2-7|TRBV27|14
CASSPHGQVYEQYF
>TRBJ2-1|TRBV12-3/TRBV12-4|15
CASRAGRQKNNEQFF